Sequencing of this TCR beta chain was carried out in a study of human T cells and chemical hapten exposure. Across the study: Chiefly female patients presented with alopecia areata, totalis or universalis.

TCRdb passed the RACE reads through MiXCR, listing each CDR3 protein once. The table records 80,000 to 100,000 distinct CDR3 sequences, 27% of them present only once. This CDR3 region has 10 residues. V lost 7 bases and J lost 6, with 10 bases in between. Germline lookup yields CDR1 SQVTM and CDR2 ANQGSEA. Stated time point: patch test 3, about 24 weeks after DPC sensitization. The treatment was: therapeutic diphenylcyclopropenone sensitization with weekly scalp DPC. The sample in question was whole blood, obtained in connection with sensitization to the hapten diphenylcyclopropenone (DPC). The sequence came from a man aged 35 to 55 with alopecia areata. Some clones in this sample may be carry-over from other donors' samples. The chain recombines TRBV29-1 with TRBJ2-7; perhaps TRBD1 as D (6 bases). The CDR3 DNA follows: TGCAGCGCCATCAGGGGCGAGCAGTACTTC. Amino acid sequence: CSAIRGEQYF.